This is a list of T cell receptor beta chains from one sample in a study of blood T cell repertoires in COVID-19. Clones were sequenced by immunoSEQ multiplex PCR, and TCRdb holds only the in-frame ones, with some missing. The repertoire holds around 250,000 clones, with roughly 89% as singletons. Sample: peripheral blood. These receptors were obtained from a man aged 30 to 45 who had recovered from COVID-19. Each CDR3 is given without its conserved first and last residue. The listing skips clone size in some rows; elsewhere it reads once, few, many or a size class.

TRBV28,.,14,ASSYRGGYSNQPQH
TRBV20-1,many,13,SASIARASYNEQF
TRBV7-8,.,11,ASSPSQQTDLH
TRBV6-6,.,15,ASSQAGRSRWTGELF
TRBV19,.,14,ASSNGRQGVRNGYT
TRBV5-1,.,10,ASSPRLETQY
TRBV4-2,few,14,ASSQPLGQGGGELF
TRBV7-8,.,14,ASSLVYVIGNQPQH
TRBV7-9,.,14,ASRKTSGGSYNEQF
TRBV10-1,many,11,ASSELLTGELF
TRBV19,.,15,ASSSQRQGGNRQPQH
TRBV14,few,9,ASSQRNEQF